This T cell receptor beta chain originates from a study of T cells in Graves' hyperthyroidism and ophthalmopathy. There were TCR beta CDR3 regions amplified from RNA transcripts. The HTBI set primed first-round TCR CDR3 RT-PCR. TCRdb fed the multiplex PCR reads into MiXCR, producing one record per CDR3 protein. The table shows some 360,000 distinct CDR3 sequences, with 15% to 20% occurring only once. In its sample, this clonotype was seen many times. This sequence originates from a woman between 35 and 50 years old with Graves' ophthalmopathy. Material: blood.

The CDR3 nucleotides read TGCGCCAGCAGCCAAGATGAGGTTGGCGGAAACACCATATATTTT. The encoded protein is CASSQDEVGGNTIYF. The chain has TRBV4-3 and TRBJ1-3; no reliable D call. Trimming took 0 bases from V and 4 from J, leaving 10 bases between them. CDR3 length equals 15 residues. Germline-derived CDR1 and CDR2 are LGHNA and YSLEER.